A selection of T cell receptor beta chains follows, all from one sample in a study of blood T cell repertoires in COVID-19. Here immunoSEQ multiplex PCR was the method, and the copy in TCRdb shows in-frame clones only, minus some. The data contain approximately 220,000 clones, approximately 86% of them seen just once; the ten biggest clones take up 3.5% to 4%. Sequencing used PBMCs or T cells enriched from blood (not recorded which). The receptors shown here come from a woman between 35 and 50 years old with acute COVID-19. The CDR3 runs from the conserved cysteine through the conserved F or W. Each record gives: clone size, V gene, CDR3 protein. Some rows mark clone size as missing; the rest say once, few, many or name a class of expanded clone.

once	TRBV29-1	CSVLPKTGEAKNIQYF
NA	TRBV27	CATESGSGSLYEQYF
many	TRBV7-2	CASSSTQTVFF
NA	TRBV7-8	CASRNRDRGTDTQYF
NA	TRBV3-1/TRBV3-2	CASSQEHRDYNEQFF
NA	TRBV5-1	CASSLTPRARGKETQYF
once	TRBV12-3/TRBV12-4	CASTGSDGATQYF
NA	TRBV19	CASSPRDRKTNTQYF
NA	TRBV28	CASTLAVGQPQHF
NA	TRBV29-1	CSVEGSQNEQFF
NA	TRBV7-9	CASSLGEVKNTEAFF
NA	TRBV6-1	CASSDLAGGLQETQYF
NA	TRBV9	CASSFSGVGEKLFF
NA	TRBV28	CASSLERNTEAFF
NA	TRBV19	CASSTSGADYEQYF
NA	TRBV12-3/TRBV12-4	CASSLVRGYGYTF
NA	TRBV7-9	CASSPSRESWGDTQYF
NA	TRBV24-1	CATSDPGRAGYTF
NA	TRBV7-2	CASSDYVADTQYF
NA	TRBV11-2	CASSSPGQPQHF
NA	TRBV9	CASSVGTGTEPYEQYF
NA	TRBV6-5	CASSYRGGSSYEQYF
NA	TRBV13	CASSVGTVTSTDTQYF
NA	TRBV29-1	CSVWTGKDTGELFF
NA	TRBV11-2	CASSLARVGEQFF
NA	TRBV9	CASSKSPSGGYNEQFF
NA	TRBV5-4	CASSPPGLAGLDTQYF
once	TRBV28	CASSSLQGDGYGYTF
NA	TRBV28	CASYLRGRREEQYF
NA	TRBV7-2	CASSSDRGRGYTF
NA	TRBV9	CASSVDPREEDTEAFF
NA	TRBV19	CATTYSPQSYTEAFF
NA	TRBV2	CASILPGLAVHGGETQYF
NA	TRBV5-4	CASSLGLAGLTRGLYEQYF
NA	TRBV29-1	CSATLAGSSYEQYF
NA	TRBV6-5	CASRDLGAETQYF
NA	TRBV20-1	CSAARGTEAFF
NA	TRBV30	CAWSDWNTIYF
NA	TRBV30	CAWSRSRGYTF
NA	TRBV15	CATSRGQGEISNQPQHF
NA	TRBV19	CASSIGGTGFNQPQHF
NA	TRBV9	CASSVDAGETQYF
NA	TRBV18	CASSRTSGSDEQFF
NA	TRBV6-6	CASSRSSRLAGATYEQYF
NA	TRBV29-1	CSVEGYADTF
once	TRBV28	CASGDRGTGWTEAFF